There are many counts of the clone carrying this T cell receptor beta chain. This entry belongs to a study of T-cell reconstitution after alpha-beta-depleted transplantation in children. Preparing the TCRbeta library involved the use of unique molecular identifiers. One entry per CDR3 protein, called by TCRdb with MiXCR from the PCR reads. The repertoire has 150,000 to 200,000 distinct CDR3 sequences, about 6.8% of them found once; the top ten carry approximately 3%. With V trimmed by 6 bases and J by 1 base, 9 bases remained unmatched. The V gene's germline CDR1 is LGHNA and CDR2 YSLEER. The CDR3 extends over 17 amino acids.

The sequencing here drew on PBMCs from the stem cell graft donor, taken from the stem cell graft. This chain links TRBV4-3 with TRBJ2-1; 10 positions agree with TRBD1. The receptor was isolated from a human donor who donated a stem cell graft to a child with Wiskott-Aldrich syndrome. CDR3 region: CASSPRPGQGSYNEQFF. The CDR3 region has the DNA TGCGCCAGCAGTCCTAGACCGGGACAGGGGTCCTACAATGAGCAGTTCTTC.